The present entry profiles one T cell receptor (beta chain) with its context. These data are taken from a study of blood T cell repertoires in COVID-19. About the study: Spain, Italy and the United States supplied samples that represented acute and convalescent COVID-19. From T cells, B-cell-depleted T cells, or PBMCs came the material, which was cDNA or gDNA.

Authors' data handling: The assay estimated nucleated cells by amplifying reference gene primers. The method was immunoSEQ multiplex PCR; TCRdb's version includes in-frame clones alone and lacks a portion of them. The V and J calls and clone size are taken from that table; D and trimming were inferred from the DNA. The sample shows approximately 670,000 clones, approximately 90% of them seen only once. This clonotype originated in a young woman with acute or convalescent COVID-19. The sequencing input was peripheral blood.

CDR3 residues: CASSLEELYEQYF. Here the CDR3 DNA reads TGTGCCAGCAGCTTAGAGGAGCTCTACGAGCAGTACTTC. J is TRBJ2-7 and V is TRBV7-2; D gene unclear. Germline lookup yields CDR1 SGHTA and CDR2 FQGNSA. The V end was cut by 1 base, the J end by 3 bases, with 7 bases between. The CDR3 is made up of 13 amino acids. The full variable domain, completed using reference TRBV7-2 and TRBJ2-7, is GAGVSQSPSNKVTEKGKDVELRCDPISGHTALYWYRQSLGQGLEFLIYFQGNSAPDKSGLPSDRFSAERTGGSVSTLTIQRTQQEDSAVYLCASSLEELYEQYFGPGTRLTVT.